Below are 20 T cell receptor beta chains sequenced from a single sample in a study of blood T cell repertoires in COVID-19. TCRdb's table, derived via immunoSEQ multiplex PCR, lists solely in-frame clones and lacks some. The data hold tens of thousands of clones, with over 65% observed a single time. Sequencing was performed on peripheral blood. The origin of the receptors is a human donor in a cohort sampled during active COVID-19.

This clone showed up just once. CDR3 sequence (DNA): TGTGCCAGCAGCCAAGATTCAGGGGCTTCGAATTCACCCCTCCACTTT. It codes for CASSQDSGASNSPLHF. This sequence joins TRBV3-1 (or the pseudogene TRBV3-2) and TRBJ1-6, with a possible D match to TRBD1 (6 bases). Germline CDR1 is LGHDT and CDR2 is YNNKEL (reference sequence). CDR3 size: 16 residues. The V end was cut by 0 bases, the J end by 7 bases, with 13 bases between.

The V gene is TRBV24-1, the J gene TRBJ2-2, with D maybe TRBD1 (5 bases). CDR1 and CDR2 from the germline V gene are KGHDR and SFDVKD. Between the trimmed V and J ends, which lost 10 bases and 1 base, there was a span of 9 bases. The CDR3 loop spans 13 amino acids. The chain's CDR3 is CATGERNTGELFF. CDR3 bases: TGTGCCACAGGGGAAAGGAACACCGGGGAGCTGTTTTTT.

This clone was observed a single time. The V and J genes are TRBV7-2 and TRBJ2-7; 11 nucleotides match TRBD2. Germline V CDR1 and CDR2: SGHTA, FQGNSA. This CDR3 is 17 amino acids long. V lost 2 bases to trimming and J lost 1 base; unmatched junction nucleotides: 7. The CDR3 reads CASSLLAGGRASYEQYF. The CDR3 DNA reads TGTGCCAGCAGCTTACTAGCGGGAGGCCGCGCTTCCTACGAGCAGTACTTC.

The V call is TRBV7-6, the J call TRBJ1-4; 9 bases fit TRBD1. The CDR3 runs 14 residues. J was trimmed by 6 bases and V by 5 bases; bases with no gene match: 4. The V gene's germline CDR1 is SGHVS and CDR2 FNYEAQ. The CDR3 DNA reads as TGTGCCAGCAGCCCGGACAGGGGAGATGAAAAACTGTTTTTT. It codes for CASSPDRGDEKLFF. The full variable domain, completed using reference TRBV7-6 and TRBJ1-4, is GAGVSQSPRYKVTKRGQDVALRCDPISGHVSLYWYRQALGQGPEFLTYFNYEAQQDKSGLPNDRFSAERPEGSISTLTIQRTEQRDSAMYRCASSPDRGDEKLFFGSGTQLSVL.

The chain combines TRBV21-1 with TRBJ2-7; the D segment call TRBD1 is taken from the table without a DNA check. TRBV21-1 counts as a pseudogene. The CDR3 is 13 residues long. CDR3 protein: CASSRQGTYEQYF. The CDR3 DNA reads as TGTGCCAGCAGCAGACAGGGAACCTACGAGCAGTACTTC.

The V call is TRBV5-6, the J call TRBJ2-7; TRBD2 might be the D (6 bases). The V end was cut by 5 bases, the J end by 0 bases, with 15 bases between. Germline CDR1 and CDR2: SGHDT and YYEEEE. CDR3 length equals 15 residues. The CDR3 coding sequence is TGTGCCAGCAGGGGTGCGGGAACGAGCTCCTACGAGCAGTACTTC. Protein: CASRGAGTSSYEQYF.

The J gene is TRBJ2-3, the V gene TRBV5-1, with 10 bases matching TRBD1. J lost 5 bases, V lost 2 bases, and 11 bases had no gene match. CDR1 is SGHRS and CDR2 is YFSETQ in the germline V gene. The CDR3 loop spans 17 amino acids. The CDR3 loop is CASSFDVRDRGKDTQYF. CDR3 in DNA: TGCGCCAGCAGCTTCGACGTCCGGGACAGGGGTAAAGATACGCAGTATTTT. The full variable domain, rest sourced from reference TRBV5-1 and TRBJ2-3, is KAGVTQTPRYLIKTRGQQVTLSCSPISGHRSVSWYQQTPGQGLQFLFEYFSETQRNKGNFPGRFSGRQFSNSRSEMNVSTLELGDSALYLCASSFDVRDRGKDTQYFGPGTRLTVL.

The sample holds one count of this clone. The J gene is TRBJ2-3, the V gene TRBV5-1; a weak D match, TRBD2 (5 bases). CDR3 size: 14 residues. The V gene lost 0 bases and the J gene lost 1 base, with 6 bases spanning the gap. Germline V CDR1 and CDR2: SGHRS, YFSETQ. CDR3 in DNA: TGCGCCAGCAGCTTGGATAGCGGCACAGATACGCAGTATTTT. It is translated as CASSLDSGTDTQYF.

The CDR3 reads CATSSLGLASTDTQYF. In DNA, the CDR3 is TGTGCCACCAGCAGTCTCGGACTAGCGTCCACAGATACGCAGTATTTT. J is TRBJ2-3 and V is TRBV15; 9 nucleotides match TRBD2. V trimming: 3 bases; J trimming: 2 bases; junction bases outside the gene matches: 6. The CDR3 has 16 residues. CDR1 LNHNV and CDR2 YYDKDF come from the germline V gene (reference sequence).

This rearrangement joins TRBV5-1 to TRBJ1-1, with D perhaps matching TRBD1 (5 bases). This CDR3 has 13 residues. Germline V gene data show CDR1 as SGHRS and CDR2 as YFSETQ. Trimming pared 0 bases from V and 6 bases from J, leaving 9 bases between. CDR3 residues: CASSLEGVAEAFF. In nucleotides, the CDR3 is TGCGCCAGCAGCTTGGAAGGGGTCGCTGAAGCTTTCTTT.

The CDR3 sequence is CASSLRGQGAYEQYF. CDR3 nucleotides: TGTGCCAGCAGCTTGAGGGGACAGGGGGCTTACGAGCAGTACTTC. The V gene is TRBV5-8, the J gene TRBJ2-7, with 12 bases identical to TRBD1. CDR1 SGHTS and CDR2 YDEGEE come from the germline V gene. V shed 1 base and J 4 bases; nucleotides not matched to a gene: 3. The CDR3 is 15 amino acids.

There are a few counts of this clone. The rearrangement joins TRBV30 to TRBJ1-2; no clear D gene. Germline CDR1 is GTSNPN and CDR2 is SVGIG (reference sequence). The CDR3 contains 11 residues. V gave up 2 bases and J gave up 10 bases, with 11 bases separating them. The CDR3 DNA follows: TGTGCCTGGAGTACCCCGGGAGACTACACCTTC. Its protein product is CAWSTPGDYTF.

J is TRBJ1-4 and V is TRBV10-2, with a weak D call TRBD1 (5 bases). V gave up 3 bases and J gave up 8 bases, with 13 bases separating them. Germline V gene data show CDR1 as WSHSY and CDR2 as SAAADI. This CDR3 is built from 14 residues. The CDR3 nucleotides read TGCGCCAGCAGTGAAGGGGTGGTTCGGGAAAAACTGTTTTTT. The encoded protein is CASSEGVVREKLFF.

The V call is TRBV20-1, the J call TRBJ1-1; possibly TRBD1 for D (5 bases). Germline V gene data show CDR1 as DFQATT and CDR2 as SNEGSKA (reference sequence). Trimming took off 3 bases at V and 6 bases at J, with 17 bases between the two ends. The CDR3 runs to 14 residues. The CDR3: CSASWPGLKAEAFF. The CDR3 DNA reads TGCAGTGCTAGTTGGCCAGGGTTGAAAGCTGAAGCTTTCTTT.

A few counts support this clone. This rearrangement joins TRBV18 to TRBJ1-1, with TRBD1 matching 8 bases. With 4 bases clipped from V and 7 bases from J, the junction kept 8 bases outside the gene matches. The CDR3 has 14 amino acids. The V gene's germline CDR1 is KGHSH and CDR2 LQKENI. In DNA form, the CDR3 reads TGTGCCAGCTCACAACTCGGACAGGGCGATGAAGCTTTCTTT. Its translation is CASSQLGQGDEAFF.

The chain couples TRBV6-5 to TRBJ1-1; TRBD1 matches at 8 bases. This CDR3 region has 16 residues. Germline CDR1 reads MNHEY; CDR2 reads SVGAGI. V lost 2 bases to trimming and J lost 5 bases; unmatched junction nucleotides: 10. CDR3 region: CASSYGQGADRTEAFF. As DNA, the CDR3 is TGTGCCAGCAGTTACGGTCAGGGGGCGGATAGGACTGAAGCTTTCTTT.

The rearrangement uses TRBV28 and TRBJ1-2, with 7 bases lining up with TRBD1. This CDR3 comprises 14 residues. From germline, CDR1 is MDHEN and CDR2 SYDVKM. J gave up 2 bases and V 6 bases, and 6 bases lay outside the gene matches. CDR3 in amino acids: CASSRQGQNYGYTF. The CDR3 bases are TGTGCCAGCAGCCGACAGGGACAGAACTATGGCTACACCTTC.

The chain joins TRBV5-5 to TRBJ1-2, with a possible D match to TRBD1 (5 bases). The CDR3 is 14 amino acids. Germline lookup yields CDR1 SGHKS and CDR2 YYEKEE (reference sequence). Trimming removed 4 bases at V and 1 base at J, with 11 bases between. CDR3 in amino acids: CASSPIQVNYGYTF. Here the CDR3 DNA reads TGTGCCAGCAGCCCAATACAGGTTAACTATGGCTACACCTTC. Full variable domain (outside the CDR3, taken from reference TRBV5-5 and TRBJ1-2): DAGVTQSPTHLIKTRGQQVTLRCSPISGHKSVSWYQQVLGQGPQFIFQYYEKEERGRGNFPDRFSARQFPNYSSELNVNALLLGDSALYLCASSPIQVNYGYTFGSGTRLTVV.

CDR3 amino acids: CASSSPGQTFGEQFF. DNA for the CDR3: TGTGCCAGCAGCTCACCGGGACAGACTTTTGGTGAGCAGTTCTTC. The chain combines TRBV7-3 with TRBJ2-1, with 7 bases matching TRBD1. The CDR3 has 15 amino acids. CDR1 and CDR2 from the germline V gene are SGHTA and FQGTGA. The ends lost 4 bases at V and 9 bases at J; junction bases unmatched: 12.

The table lists this clone with a count of one. This chain uses TRBV19 with TRBJ2-5, with TRBD1 identical over 9 bases. Germline-derived CDR1 and CDR2 are LNHDA and SQIVND (reference sequence). The trim removed 9 bases at V and 4 bases at J, leaving 12 bases unmatched. The CDR3 is 15 amino acids. This CDR3 is CASKITGGLRETQYF. The DNA for the CDR3 is TGTGCCAGCAAGATTACAGGGGGCCTCAGAGAGACCCAGTACTTC.